A single sample is the source of the 29 T cell receptor beta chains below, sequenced in a study of T-cell memory formation after mild COVID-19 (dated by TCRdb to the early 2020s). The library was made by 5' RACE. Sequencing used an Illumina NovaSeq 6000. The public reads were run again by TCRdb, first through fastp at Q25 and then through MiXCR, and only productive beta chains were kept. CDR3 protein duplicates are merged, each entry listing the most common genes and DNA. This sample has some 110,000 distinct CDR3 sequences in its table, and 9.5% to 15% of those were observed once. The top ten constitute more than 25% of the sample. Source material: PBMCs or a T cell subset sorted from them (not recorded which). The receptors derive from an adult woman who had mild COVID-19 (a few samples of this study predate the infection). The sample titles of this study are shuffled in the database, so cell type and time point are left out; the donor was told from shared clones.

This clonotype was picked up a small number of times. The chain carries TRBV27 and TRBJ2-3, with 10 bases identical to TRBD2. The CDR3 is 16 amino acids. Trimming cost V 3 bases and J 0 bases; bases outside gene matches: 3. Germline V lookup: CDR1 MNHEY, CDR2 SMNVEV (reference sequence). CDR3 in amino acids: CASSFSGRPSTDTQYF. The CDR3 DNA reads as TGTGCCAGCAGTTTTAGCGGGAGGCCTAGCACAGATACGCAGTATTTT.

The count of this clonotype is one. This chain links TRBV4-1 with TRBJ2-7; 9 bases are shared with TRBD2. Germline assignment: CDR1 MGHRA and CDR2 YSYEKL. With 0 bases clipped from V and 5 bases from J, the junction kept 8 bases outside the gene matches. This CDR3 region has 16 residues. Written as DNA, the CDR3 is TGCGCCAGCAGCCAAGATAAGGAGACTAGCGGACACGAGCAGTACTTC. This gives the protein CASSQDKETSGHEQYF.

V usage is TRBV7-9 and J usage is TRBJ2-3; perhaps TRBD1 as D (5 bases). Per germline, CDR1 SEHNR and CDR2 FQNEAQ (reference sequence). V lost 6 bases and J 5 bases, leaving 12 bases between the germline ends. This CDR3 spans 13 amino acids. The CDR3 region is CASRAGQGDTQYF. For the CDR3, the DNA is TGTGCCAGCAGGGCCGGGCAGGGAGATACGCAGTATTTT.

This clonotype has only a few counts. This chain joins TRBV27 and TRBJ2-7; unclear D gene. V was trimmed by 2 bases and J by 2 bases, leaving 7 bases between them. The V gene's germline CDR1 is MNHEY and CDR2 SMNVEV (reference sequence). This CDR3 is built from 13 residues. CDR3 region: CASSLTVAYEQYF. Here the CDR3 DNA reads TGTGCCAGCAGTTTAACCGTGGCCTACGAGCAGTACTTC.

This clonotype was counted a few times. CDR3 residues: CSPVLGEAAYNSPLHF. CDR3 DNA: TGCAGCCCAGTATTGGGGGAGGCGGCATATAATTCACCCCTCCACTTT. This chain connects TRBV20-1 to TRBJ1-6; D perhaps matches TRBD1 (5 bases). The length of the CDR3 is 16 residues. Germline loops: CDR1 DFQATT, CDR2 SNEGSKA (reference sequence).

The rearrangement joins TRBV19 to TRBJ2-7, with D unresolved. Trimming cost V 0 bases and J 2 bases, with 14 bases left between them. CDR1 and CDR2 (germline): LNHDA, SQIVND (reference sequence). The CDR3 extends over 16 amino acids. CDR3 nucleotides: TGTGCCAGTAGTATAGATCTGGGAAGCCCAACCTACGAGCAGTACTTC. Protein sequence: CASSIDLGSPTYEQYF.

This chain joins TRBV9 and TRBJ2-1; TRBD2 matches at 8 bases. V was clipped by 2 bases and J by 0 bases; unmatched bases: 16. This CDR3 contains 20 residues. Germline values: CDR1 SGDLS, CDR2 YYNGEE. The CDR3 loop reads CASSVQAGATVSGSYNEQFF. In nucleotides, the CDR3 is TGTGCCAGCAGCGTTCAAGCGGGAGCGACTGTTTCGGGCTCCTACAATGAGCAGTTCTTC.

This clonotype came up a few times. This chain links TRBV5-1 with TRBJ2-5, with 9 bases identical to TRBD2. The CDR3 is made up of 16 amino acids. V lost 3 bases to trimming and J lost 6 bases; unmatched junction nucleotides: 12. Germline V gene sequence: CDR1 SGHRS, CDR2 YFSETQ. The CDR3 bases are TGCGCCAGCAGCTCCGTGATGGCGGGAGGGCGAAAGACCCAGTACTTC. Translation gives CASSSVMAGGRKTQYF.

The V call is TRBV15, the J call TRBJ2-1; TRBD2 might be the D (6 bases). V was cut by 5 bases and J by 4 bases, with 15 bases left in between. CDR1 and CDR2 (germline): LNHNV, YYDKDF (reference sequence). The CDR3 has 15 residues. DNA of the CDR3: TGTGCCACCAGCGTTGCGGGACTTACATACAATGAGCAGTTCTTC. The encoded protein is CATSVAGLTYNEQFF. The full variable domain, with the rest looked up from reference TRBV15 and TRBJ2-1, is DAMVIQNPRYQVTQFGKPVTLSCSQTLNHNVMYWYQQKSSQAPKLLFHYYDKDFNNEADTPDNFQSRRPNTSFCFLDIRSPGLGDTAMYLCATSVAGLTYNEQFFGPGTRLTVL.

Here the CDR3 DNA reads TGTGCCAGTAGTATAGGACCGGACAGGTTGGTTGAGAACACTGAAGCTTTCTTT. It translates to CASSIGPDRLVENTEAFF. The rearrangement uses TRBV19 and TRBJ1-1; 7 positions agree with TRBD1. Germline loops: CDR1 LNHDA, CDR2 SQIVND (reference sequence). This CDR3 is built from 18 residues. Unmatched junction bases numbered 12, after V lost 1 base and J lost 1 base.

This clonotype was seen only a few times. The chain employs TRBV5-1 and TRBJ2-5; 8 bases map to TRBD1. CDR3 length: 16 amino acids. CDR1 is SGHRS, CDR2 YFSETQ, per germline. J gave up 2 bases and V 4 bases, and 10 bases lay outside the gene matches. CDR3 loop: CASSPLDRVFQETQYF. CDR3 sequence (DNA): TGCGCCAGCAGCCCTCTGGACAGGGTTTTTCAAGAGACCCAGTACTTC.

There are a few counts of this clonotype. The chain uses TRBV2 and TRBJ1-1; no definite D call. This CDR3 is built from 12 residues. The V gene lost 10 bases and the J gene lost 5 bases, with 14 bases spanning the gap. Germline lookup yields CDR1 SNHLY and CDR2 FYNNEI. Here the CDR3 reads CATLGQITEAFF. Written as DNA, the CDR3 is TGTGCCACCTTGGGCCAAATTACTGAAGCTTTCTTT. The whole variable domain, filled in from reference TRBV2 and TRBJ1-1, reads EPEVTQTPSHQVTQMGQEVILRCVPISNHLYFYWYRQILGQKVEFLVSFYNNEISEKSEIFDDQFSVERPDGSNFTLKIRSTKLEDSAMYFCATLGQITEAFFGQGTRLTVV.

This clonotype was detected only a few times. The V gene is TRBV24-1, the J gene TRBJ2-1, with D possibly TRBD2 on 5 matching bases. CDR3 size: 11 residues. V shed 9 bases and J shed 10 bases, with 12 bases lying between them. Germline-derived CDR1 and CDR2 are KGHDR and SFDVKD. The DNA of the CDR3 is TGTGCCACCGGCTTACCGGGAGAGCAGTTCTTC. It yields the protein CATGLPGEQFF.

This clonotype has a count of ten or more. The rearrangement uses TRBV6-1 and TRBJ2-1, with a tentative D call TRBD1 (5 bases). The CDR3 runs to 13 residues. Germline V gene data show CDR1 as MNHNS and CDR2 as SASEGT. V was shortened by 6 bases and J by 7 bases, with 13 bases between the two germline ends. The CDR3 DNA reads TGTGCCAGCAGCTATGTAGGGGAAAATGAGCAGTTCTTC. Translating it yields CASSYVGENEQFF.

The genes are TRBV29-1 and TRBJ2-1; 11 nucleotides match TRBD2. Germline CDR1 is SQVTM and CDR2 is ANQGSEA. The CDR3 totals 16 residues. The trim removed 1 base at V and 3 bases at J, leaving 5 bases unmatched. CDR3: CSVEGILAGGYNEQFF. DNA for the CDR3: TGCAGCGTTGAAGGAATCCTAGCGGGAGGCTACAATGAGCAGTTCTTC.

The chain couples TRBV7-6 to TRBJ2-1; D call uncertain. Germline V CDR1 and CDR2: SGHVS, FNYEAQ. Trimming shortened V by 0 bases and J by 9 bases, and 12 bases separated the two germline ends. The CDR3 loop spans 14 amino acids. CDR3 sequence reads: CASSLAWVGGEQFF. In nucleotides, the CDR3 is TGTGCCAGCAGCTTAGCTTGGGTGGGCGGTGAGCAGTTCTTC.

This chain connects TRBV29-1 to TRBJ2-1; 8 bases fit TRBD2. The CDR3 is 14 residues long. Germline V CDR1 and CDR2: SQVTM, ANQGSEA. After removal of 4 bases from V and 2 bases from J, the junction contained 4 bases not matched to a gene. DNA for the CDR3: TGCAGCGTTGGGATTAGCGGGGCCTACAATGAGCAGTTCTTC. Translated, it gives CSVGISGAYNEQFF.

This chain uses TRBV7-9 with TRBJ2-3; D perhaps matches TRBD1 (5 bases). V shed 1 base and J shed 2 bases, with 10 bases lying between them. The CDR3 sequence is 15 residues long. The germline V gene encodes CDR1 SEHNR and CDR2 FQNEAQ (reference sequence). CDR3 nucleotides: TGTGCCAGCAGCTTAGAATTCAGGGACACAGATACGCAGTATTTT. This gives the protein CASSLEFRDTDTQYF.

This clonotype was detected many times. The junction departs from germline at one end; a sequencing error may be responsible. This sequence joins TRBV7-7 and TRBJ2-1; 9 nucleotides line up with TRBD2. Germline V gene sequence: CDR1 SSHAT, CDR2 FNYEAQ (reference sequence). CDR3 length: 14 residues. CDR3 sequence reads: CASSPGLALNEQFF. Written as DNA, the CDR3 is TGTGCTAGCAGCCCGGGACTAGCCCTCAATGAGCAGTTCTTC.

V usage is TRBV9 and J usage is TRBJ2-5; the D gene is possibly TRBD1 (5 bases). Trimming removed 1 base from V and 4 bases from J, with 8 bases in between. The germline V gene has CDR1 SGDLS and CDR2 YYNGEE. The CDR3 totals 13 residues. The CDR3 sequence: CASSVQGTETQYF. The CDR3 nucleotides are TGTGCCAGCAGCGTACAGGGTACAGAGACCCAGTACTTC.

The table lists this clonotype with a few counts. The chain has TRBV9 and TRBJ2-3, with 11 bases fitting TRBD2. The ends lost 3 bases at V and 2 bases at J; junction bases unmatched: 5. CDR1 and CDR2 (germline): SGDLS, YYNGEE. This CDR3 has 16 amino acids. In DNA form, the CDR3 reads TGTGCCAGCAGCGAACCGACTAGCGGGGTCACAGATACGCAGTATTTT. Its translation is CASSEPTSGVTDTQYF.

This clonotype was found a few times. This sequence joins TRBV7-8 and TRBJ2-2; TRBD1 matches at 8 bases. The CDR3 has 17 amino acids. The germline V gene encodes CDR1 SGHVS and CDR2 FQNEAQ. With 5 bases clipped from V and 3 bases from J, the junction kept 11 bases outside the gene matches. The CDR3 DNA follows: TGTGCCAGCAGCACCATAGACAGGGGTGGGGACACCGGGGAGCTGTTTTTT. Its translation is CASSTIDRGGDTGELFF. The variable domain in full, completed from reference TRBV7-8 and TRBJ2-2, reads GAGVSQSPRYKVAKRGQDVALRCDPISGHVSLFWYQQALGQGPEFLTYFQNEAQLDKSGLPSDRFFAERPEGSVSTLKIQRTQQEDSAVYLCASSTIDRGGDTGELFFGEGSRLTVL.

V is TRBV11-3 and J is TRBJ1-3; no firm D call. CDR1 is SGHNT and CDR2 is YENEEA in the germline V gene. CDR3 size: 11 residues. Deletions cut 5 bases from V and 16 bases from J, with 15 bases between. For the CDR3, the DNA is TGTGCCAGCAGCAGCCCAAGGGCGACGTATTTT. This encodes CASSSPRATYF. Filled out from reference TRBV11-3 and TRBJ1-3, the complete variable domain reads EAGVVQSPRYKIIEKKQPVAFWCNPISGHNTLYWYLQNLGQGPELLIRYENEEAVDDSQLPKDRFSAERLKGVDSTLKIQPAELGDSAVYLCASSSPRATYFGEGSWLTVV.

This clonotype was picked up a small number of times. J is TRBJ2-7 and V is TRBV7-2; 11 nucleotides align to TRBD2. J gave up 0 bases and V 5 bases, and 9 bases lay outside the gene matches. Looked up from germline, CDR1 is SGHTA and CDR2 is FQGNSA. The CDR3 runs 17 residues. The CDR3 nucleotides are TGTGCCAGCAGCCTTTTAGCGGGAGGGCCCGTCTCCTACGAGCAGTACTTC. Amino acids: CASSLLAGGPVSYEQYF.

In nucleotides, the CDR3 is TGTGCCAGCAGCGAAAGACGGGACAGGGCCTACAATGAGCAGTTCTTC. Protein: CASSERRDRAYNEQFF. This chain joins TRBV5-4 and TRBJ2-1, with 9 positions matching TRBD1. The V and J ends lost 4 bases and 2 bases, in that order; junction bases with no gene match: 7. Germline CDR1 reads SGHNT; CDR2 reads YYREEE (reference sequence). This CDR3 has 16 residues.

This chain joins TRBV6-5 and TRBJ2-1; weak D call: TRBD1 (5 bases). Germline loops: CDR1 MNHEY, CDR2 SVGAGI. This CDR3 has 14 residues. V shed 0 bases and J shed 8 bases, with 11 bases lying between them. CDR3 sequence reads: CASSYSTVADEQFF. In DNA form, the CDR3 reads TGTGCCAGCAGTTACTCGACAGTTGCGGATGAGCAGTTCTTC.

This clonotype was picked up a small number of times. The chain joins TRBV11-2 to TRBJ1-3; 8 bases align to TRBD1. The V gene end was trimmed by 5 bases and the J gene end by 7 bases; junction bases not matched to a gene: 19. There are 18 residues in the CDR3. CDR1 SGHAT and CDR2 FQNNGV come from the germline V gene. The CDR3 DNA follows: TGTGCCAGCAGCCACCCCGTCACAGGGGGAGTATTTTGGAACACCATATATTTT. It is translated as CASSHPVTGGVFWNTIYF. Full variable domain (rest looked up from reference TRBV11-2 and TRBJ1-3): EAGVAQSPRYKIIEKRQSVAFWCNPISGHATLYWYQQILGQGPKLLIQFQNNGVVDDSQLPKDRFSAERLKGVDSTLKIQPAKLEDSAVYLCASSHPVTGGVFWNTIYFGEGSWLTVV.

A few counts support this clonotype. This sequence joins TRBV20-1 and TRBJ2-3, with 11 bases fitting TRBD2. The CDR3 sequence is 17 residues long. The germline CDR1 and CDR2 sequences are DFQATT and SNEGSKA (reference sequence). The V gene end was trimmed by 5 bases and the J gene end by 2 bases; junction bases not matched to a gene: 12. The chain's CDR3 is CSAREGTSGPFTDTQYF. In DNA, the CDR3 is TGCAGTGCTCGGGAGGGGACTAGCGGCCCCTTCACAGATACGCAGTATTTT.

This clonotype came up many times. The chain is built from TRBV7-6 and TRBJ2-7; D perhaps matches TRBD1 (5 bases). Germline values: CDR1 SGHVS, CDR2 FNYEAQ. Deletions cut 2 bases from V and 0 bases from J, with 14 bases between. The CDR3 runs 16 residues. DNA for the CDR3: TGTGCCAGCAGCTTATTGACAGATGGAGTCTCCTACGAGCAGTACTTC. It is translated as CASSLLTDGVSYEQYF.